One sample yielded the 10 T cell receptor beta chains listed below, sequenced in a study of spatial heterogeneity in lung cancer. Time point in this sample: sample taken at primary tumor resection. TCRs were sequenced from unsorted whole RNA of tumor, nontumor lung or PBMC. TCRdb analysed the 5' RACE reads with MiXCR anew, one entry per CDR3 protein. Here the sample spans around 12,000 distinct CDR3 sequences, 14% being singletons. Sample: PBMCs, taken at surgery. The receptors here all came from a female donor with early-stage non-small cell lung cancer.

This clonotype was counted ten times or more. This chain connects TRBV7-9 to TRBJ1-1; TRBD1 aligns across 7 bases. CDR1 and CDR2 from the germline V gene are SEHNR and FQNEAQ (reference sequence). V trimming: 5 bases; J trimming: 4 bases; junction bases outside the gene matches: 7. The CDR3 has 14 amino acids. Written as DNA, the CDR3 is TGTGCCAGCAGCAAAAAACAGGGGCTCACTGAAGCTTTCTTT. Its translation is CASSKKQGLTEAFF.

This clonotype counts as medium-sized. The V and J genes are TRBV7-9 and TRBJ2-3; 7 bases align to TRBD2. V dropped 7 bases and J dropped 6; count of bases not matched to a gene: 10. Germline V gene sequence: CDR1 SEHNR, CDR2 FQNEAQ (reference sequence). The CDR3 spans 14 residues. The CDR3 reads CASTEGGGLDTQYF. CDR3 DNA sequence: TGTGCCAGCACCGAGGGCGGGGGTTTGGATACGCAGTATTTT.

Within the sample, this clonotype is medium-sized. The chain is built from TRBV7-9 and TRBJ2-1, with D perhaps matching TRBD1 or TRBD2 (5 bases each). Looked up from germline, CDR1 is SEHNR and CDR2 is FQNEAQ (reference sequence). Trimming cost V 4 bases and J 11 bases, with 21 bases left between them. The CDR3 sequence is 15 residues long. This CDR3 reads CASSSRDQRDGKQFF. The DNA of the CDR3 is TGTGCCAGCAGCTCCCGAGACCAACGGGACGGGAAGCAGTTCTTC. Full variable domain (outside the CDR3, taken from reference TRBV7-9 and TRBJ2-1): DTGVSQNPRHKITKRGQNVTFRCDPISEHNRLYWYRQTLGQGPEFLTYFQNEAQLEKSRLLSDRFSAERPKGSFSTLEIQRTEQGDSAMYLCASSSRDQRDGKQFFGPGTRLTVL.

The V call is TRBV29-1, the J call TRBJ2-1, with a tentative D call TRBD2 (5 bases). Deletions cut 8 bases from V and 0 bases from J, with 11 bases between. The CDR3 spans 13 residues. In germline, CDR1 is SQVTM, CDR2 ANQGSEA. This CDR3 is CSHRRSSYNEQFF. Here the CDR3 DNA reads TGCAGCCACCGGAGGAGCTCCTACAATGAGCAGTTCTTC.

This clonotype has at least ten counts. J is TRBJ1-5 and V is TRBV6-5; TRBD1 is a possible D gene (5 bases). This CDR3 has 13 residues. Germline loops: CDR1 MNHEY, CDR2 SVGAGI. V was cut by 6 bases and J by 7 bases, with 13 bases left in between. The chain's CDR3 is CASSQGSGQPQHF. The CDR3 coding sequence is TGTGCCAGCAGCCAAGGTTCAGGGCAGCCCCAGCATTTT.

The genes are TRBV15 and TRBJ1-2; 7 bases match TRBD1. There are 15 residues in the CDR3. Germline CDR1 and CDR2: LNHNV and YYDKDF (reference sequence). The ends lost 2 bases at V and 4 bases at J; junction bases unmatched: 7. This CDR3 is CATSRNRGLGYGYTF. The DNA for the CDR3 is TGTGCCACCAGCAGAAACAGGGGACTGGGCTATGGCTACACCTTC.

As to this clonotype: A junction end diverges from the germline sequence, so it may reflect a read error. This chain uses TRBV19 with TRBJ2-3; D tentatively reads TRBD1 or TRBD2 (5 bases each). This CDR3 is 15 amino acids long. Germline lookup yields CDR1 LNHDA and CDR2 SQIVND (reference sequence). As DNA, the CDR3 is TGTGTCAGTAGCGAAGGGACCGCCGGAGGTGATACGCAGTATTTT. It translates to CVSSEGTAGGDTQYF. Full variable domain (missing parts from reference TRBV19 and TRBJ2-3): DGGITQSPKYLFRKEGQNVTLSCEQNLNHDAMYWYRQDPGQGLRLIYYSQIVNDFQKGDIAEGYSVSREKKESFPLTVTSAQKNPTAFYLCVSSEGTAGGDTQYFGPGTRLTVL.

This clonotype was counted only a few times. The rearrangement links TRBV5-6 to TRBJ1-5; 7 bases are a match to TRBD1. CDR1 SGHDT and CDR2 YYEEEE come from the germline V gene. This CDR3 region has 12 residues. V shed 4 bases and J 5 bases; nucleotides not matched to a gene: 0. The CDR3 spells CASSTGDQPQHF. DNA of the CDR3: TGTGCCAGCAGCACAGGGGATCAGCCCCAGCATTTT. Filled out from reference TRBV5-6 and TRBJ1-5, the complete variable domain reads DAGVTQSPTHLIKTRGQQVTLRCSPKSGHDTVSWYQQALGQGPQFIFQYYEEEERQRGNFPDRFSGHQFPNYSSELNVNALLLGDSALYLCASSTGDQPQHFGDGTRLSIL.

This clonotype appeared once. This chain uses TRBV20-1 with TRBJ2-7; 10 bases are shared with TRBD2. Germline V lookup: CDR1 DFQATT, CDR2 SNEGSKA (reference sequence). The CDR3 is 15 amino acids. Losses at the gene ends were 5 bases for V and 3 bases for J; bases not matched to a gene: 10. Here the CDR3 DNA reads TGCAGTGCTTTTACCCCCGGGACTAGCGTCTACGAGCAGTACTTC. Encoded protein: CSAFTPGTSVYEQYF.

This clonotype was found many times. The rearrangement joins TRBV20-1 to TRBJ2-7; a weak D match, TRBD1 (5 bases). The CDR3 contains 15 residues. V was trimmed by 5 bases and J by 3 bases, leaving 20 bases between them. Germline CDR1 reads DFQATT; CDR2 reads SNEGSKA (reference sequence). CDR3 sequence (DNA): TGCAGTGCTGTGGGGCTGGGAAAATTAGACTACGAGCAGTACTTC. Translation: CSAVGLGKLDYEQYF.